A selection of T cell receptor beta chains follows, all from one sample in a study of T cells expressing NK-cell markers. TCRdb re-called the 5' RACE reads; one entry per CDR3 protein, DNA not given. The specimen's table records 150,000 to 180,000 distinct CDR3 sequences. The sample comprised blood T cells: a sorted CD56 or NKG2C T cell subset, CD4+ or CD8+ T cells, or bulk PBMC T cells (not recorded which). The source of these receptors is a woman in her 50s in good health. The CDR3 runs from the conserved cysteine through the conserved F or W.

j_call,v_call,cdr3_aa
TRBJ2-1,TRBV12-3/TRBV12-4,CASTWSREENEQFF
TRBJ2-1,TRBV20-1,CSARDAVTSGSSPYNEQFF
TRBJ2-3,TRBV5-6,CASSLHPRDTQYF
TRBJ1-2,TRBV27,CASSSLGTNYGYTF
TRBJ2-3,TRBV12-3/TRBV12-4,CASSLRRDSTDTQYF
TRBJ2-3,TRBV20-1,CSARARADSPDTQYF
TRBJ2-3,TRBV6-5,CASSVAGTSKNTQYF
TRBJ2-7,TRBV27,CASSLSAGGPFEQYF
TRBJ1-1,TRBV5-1,CASSSWASAEAFF
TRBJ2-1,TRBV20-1,CSATSGDEQFF
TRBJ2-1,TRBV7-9,CASSLLGGPYNEQFF
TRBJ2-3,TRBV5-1,CASSLRVAGATDTQYF
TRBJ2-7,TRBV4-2,CASSQAVGSSYEQYF
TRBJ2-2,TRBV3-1,CASHEGGTNTGELFF
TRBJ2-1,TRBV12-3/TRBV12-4,CASIPGQGGYNEQFF
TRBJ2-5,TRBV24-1,CATSDEDRDETQYF
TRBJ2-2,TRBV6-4,CASSDLPTGGANTGELFF
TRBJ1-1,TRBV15,CATSRSGTGFEAFF
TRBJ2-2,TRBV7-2,CASSSSRVPGELFF
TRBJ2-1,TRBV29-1,CSVTRTSVDEQFF
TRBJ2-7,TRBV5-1,CASSPPQGTDEQYF
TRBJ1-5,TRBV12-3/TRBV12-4,CASSLGFSNQPQHF
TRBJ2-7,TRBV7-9,CAAGWAEHDEQYF
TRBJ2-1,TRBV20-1,CSARSTGTYDNEQFF
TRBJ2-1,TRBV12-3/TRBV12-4,CASSWPRSGPPGNEQFF
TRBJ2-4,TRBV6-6,CASSYSTDTKNIQYF
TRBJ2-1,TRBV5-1,CASSLRGGGLFNEQFF
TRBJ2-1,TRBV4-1,CASSQDAGGGYNEQFF
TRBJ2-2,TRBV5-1,CASGAEQGASNTPELFF
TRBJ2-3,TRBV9,CASSVGGSSTDTQYF
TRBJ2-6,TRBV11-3,CASSFRSGANVLTF
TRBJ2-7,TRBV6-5,CASSPEITYEQYF
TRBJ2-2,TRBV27,CASTLSGSTGELFF
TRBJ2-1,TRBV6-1,CASSQSDSHNEQFF
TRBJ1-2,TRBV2,CARDFSGGYTF
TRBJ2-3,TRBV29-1,CSVAGGSVKDTQYF
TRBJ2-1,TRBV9,CASSPLLGWAGREQFF
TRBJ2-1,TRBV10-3,CAISDRDSNPNNEQFF
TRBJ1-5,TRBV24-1,CATSDPRDRSNQPQHF
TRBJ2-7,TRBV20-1,CSATQEYEQYF
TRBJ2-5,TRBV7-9,CASSLVQGQETQYF
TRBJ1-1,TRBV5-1,CASSLEGMNTEAFF
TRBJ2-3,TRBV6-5,CASMRGDDTQYF
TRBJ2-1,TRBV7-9,CASSLVRAGGINEQFF
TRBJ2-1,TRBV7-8,CASSPDVLSFVYNEQFF
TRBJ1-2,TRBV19,CASTGDRDNYGYTF
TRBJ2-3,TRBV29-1,CSVERAGGADTQYF
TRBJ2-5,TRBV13,CASSPQRGEETQYF